This T cell receptor beta chain was captured in a study of shared clonotypes between healthy human individuals (dated by TCRdb to 2019 to 2021). A note on the overall study: Two women and a few men aged 18 to 49 years were included in the cohort. Leukapheresis yielded between about 0.85 and 10 billion PBMCs per donor. Libraries were prepared and TCR repertoires were sequenced by different laboratories using diverse techniques, in order to increase sequencing depth and limit assay-specific biases. Blood TCR repertoires of five healthy adults were deeply sequenced to estimate repertoire size and the extent of clonotype sharing between individuals. For each donor, CD4 naive and CD4 memory were each given three plates, CD8 naive was given two plates, and CD8 memory was given one plate.

Note on this clone: Its recognized antigen is unknown. Base qualities are not recorded, but no much larger clone differs from it by a single base.

Its CDR3 holds 15 amino acids, cysteine through phenylalanine. The entry retains the CDR3 DNA only, 45 bases that are in frame from base 1. V is reduced by 4 bases and J by 0 bases, leaving a spacing of 14 bases between them. As encoded in the germline V gene, CDR1 is SGDLS while CDR2 is YYNGEE. CD8 naive samples were obtained by positive selection for CCR7 among CD45RO-negative cells, yielding a CD45RA+CCR7+ population from which TemRA cells were excluded. The donors were healthy, HIV-negative adults who had no recently reported acute infections or vaccinations. All donors were Caucasian adults living in Nashville, Tennessee, USA. Blood was collected by leukapheresis, and PBMCs were isolated by Ficoll-Histopaque density gradient centrifugation and then cryopreserved in liquid nitrogen vapor phase. Analytical flow cytometry was used to check the purity and quantity of every magnetically sorted T cell population. Genomic DNA was isolated from each sorted fraction and quantified by UV absorbance on a Nanodrop 2000c.

The paper's findings and limits, for the study overall: The genetic and exposure-history diversity represented was limited by the small number of donors. Estimated clonotype richness was generally larger for naive than for memory subsets. Compared with non-shared clonotypes, the clonotypes found in all four sorted-subset donors had higher generation probabilities. Across four donors, around 5% of naive CD4, over 3% of naive CD8, 2.3% of memory CD4, and 0.3% to 0.45% of memory CD8 clonotypes were shared. Rarefaction of sorted-subset datasets indicated incomplete sequencing despite the large sequencing depth. Only blood was sampled, and tissue TCR repertoires likely differ from those in blood. Pairwise subsampling led to the expectation that sequencing depth would affect the degree of clonotype sharing among donors.

Using the deep immunoSEQ assay, TCR CDR3 regions were amplified from genomic DNA by multiplex PCR. Extracted genomic DNA from each cell subset was spread evenly across all wells of several immunoSEQ 96-well plates, with each plate serving as a replicate. Each replicate PCR for sorted subsets received about 200 ng genomic DNA, equal to roughly 33,000 T cell genomes. The purified libraries were quantified using a Qubit 3.0 fluorometer, sized with a Bioanalyzer 2100, and then quantified again using the KAPA Library Quantification kit. Each immunoSEQ 96-well plate was sequenced on its own single-read 150-cycle Illumina NextSeq 550 flow cell. The source study handled its data this way. Because the immunoSEQ output held only junctional sequences and lacked quality scores, the filtering could not match the filtering applied to full-length reads. Sequences were annotated with PyIR, a Python wrapper for IgBLAST v1.9, and V/J genes and CDR3 were assigned using IMGT germline references. Reads with weak V/J assignments (E-value above 1e-6), missing CDR3, stop codons, out-of-frame junctions, or ambiguous translated residues were removed. V3J clonotypes were defined as sequences sharing an identical inferred V gene, J gene, and CDR3 amino acid sequence. To compute the percentage overlap between repertoires, the number of shared unique clonotypes was divided by the size of the smaller repertoire. Repertoire richness was assessed with RTK rarefaction, the Chao1 estimator, and Recon v2.1 estimates of unobserved clonotypes. Generation probabilities were computed with OLGA for all TCRbeta clonotypes obtained by the gDNA method from several donors. Drawn from immuneACCESS, this table holds only the in-frame rearrangements with V and J called that TCRdb kept. Clones are partly lost; checked studies trace under half to an unresolved V gene and leave the rest unexplained. V and J calls and clone size are as listed in that table; D and trimming were resolved from the DNA. Across this sample there are around 1.9 million clones, with about 93% seen only once. The ten most abundant clones make up around 1.7% of the sample.

Recombination joined TRBV9 with TRBJ2-7, and the D gene may be TRBD2, 6 bases matching. The source material was naive CD8+ T cells from PBMCs. The cell subset or site label on this specimen signifies: CD45RA+CCR7+. This TCR was sampled from a man between 18 and 35 years old in good health. Some clones in this sample may be carry-over from other donors' samples. The CDR3 protein is CASSFPGLTSYEQYF. The DNA sequence is as follows: TGTGCCAGCAGCTTCCCGGGACTCACCTCCTACGAGCAGTACTTC.